These 32 T cell receptor beta chains were all obtained from the same sample, sequenced in a study of blood T cell repertoires in COVID-19. The method was immunoSEQ multiplex PCR; TCRdb's version includes in-frame clones alone and lacks a portion of them. The sample shows roughly 250,000 clones, approximately 81% of them seen only once. Sequenced sample: peripheral blood. Receptors were obtained from an older woman with active or convalescent COVID-19.

This rearrangement joins TRBV7-2 to TRBJ2-5, with TRBD2 matching 10 bases. CDR3 length: 16 amino acids. Germline V gene lookup returns CDR1 SGHTA and CDR2 FQGNSA. V was clipped by 3 bases and J by 2 bases; unmatched bases: 6. The CDR3 is CASSLQRGGSQETQYF. In DNA, the CDR3 is TGTGCCAGCAGCTTGCAGCGGGGGGGGAGTCAAGAGACCCAGTACTTC. The complete variable domain, with remaining parts taken from reference TRBV7-2 and TRBJ2-5, reads GAGVSQSPSNKVTEKGKDVELRCDPISGHTALYWYRQSLGQGLEFLIYFQGNSAPDKSGLPSDRFSAERTGGSVSTLTIQRTQQEDSAVYLCASSLQRGGSQETQYFGPGTRLLVL.

The chain has TRBV18 and TRBJ1-5; no clear D gene. The CDR3 contains 18 residues. Trimming took off 5 bases at V and 2 bases at J, with 22 bases between the two ends. Germline loops: CDR1 KGHSH, CDR2 LQKENI. CDR3 bases: TGTGCCAGCTCATCAACGACGCCCGGACTCTGGGGCAATCAGCCCCAGCATTTT. Protein: CASSSTTPGLWGNQPQHF. Complete variable domain (other parts from reference TRBV18 and TRBJ1-5): NAGVMQNPRHLVRRRGQEARLRCSPMKGHSHVYWYRQLPEEGLKFMVYLQKENIIDESGMPKERFSAEFPKEGPSILRIQQVVRGDSAAYFCASSSTTPGLWGNQPQHFGDGTRLSIL.

V usage is TRBV10-3 and J usage is TRBJ2-3; 9 bases are shared with TRBD1. J gave up 1 base and V 8 bases, and 4 bases lay outside the gene matches. CDR1 ENHRY and CDR2 SYGVKD come from the germline V gene. The CDR3 is 14 residues long. For the CDR3, the DNA is TGTGCCATCTCCGGGGACAGGGGCACAGATACGCAGTATTTT. It encodes CAISGDRGTDTQYF.

This chain connects TRBV7-2 to TRBJ1-2, with D unclear. The CDR3 is 13 amino acids. V dropped 1 base and J dropped 4 bases, with 7 bases sitting between them. Germline V gene lookup returns CDR1 SGHTA and CDR2 FQGNSA. CDR3 coding DNA: TGTGCCAGCAGCTTAGAGAGGGTCTATGGCTACACCTTC. Amino acids: CASSLERVYGYTF.

The gene calls are TRBV19 and TRBJ1-2; D not certain. Trimming removed 0 bases from V and 4 bases from J, with 15 bases in between. Germline assignment: CDR1 LNHDA and CDR2 SQIVND (reference sequence). The CDR3 contains 16 residues. The CDR3 region has the DNA TGTGCCAGTAGTATAGAGGACTTTTCCCCTCTCTATGGCTACACCTTC. The encoded protein is CASSIEDFSPLYGYTF. The full variable domain, its missing parts supplied by reference TRBV19 and TRBJ1-2, is DGGITQSPKYLFRKEGQNVTLSCEQNLNHDAMYWYRQDPGQGLRLIYYSQIVNDFQKGDIAEGYSVSREKKESFPLTVTSAQKNPTAFYLCASSIEDFSPLYGYTFGSGTRLTVV.

This clone was detected a few times. This rearrangement joins TRBV6-5 to TRBJ2-3, with a tentative D call TRBD1 (5 bases). This CDR3 is 15 amino acids long. V was trimmed by 6 bases and J by 7 bases, leaving 20 bases between them. Germline V lookup: CDR1 MNHEY, CDR2 SVGAGI. For the CDR3, the DNA is TGTGCCAGCAGCCCATTTGGGATGGGGCCAAATACGCAGTATTTT. Protein: CASSPFGMGPNTQYF.

The genes are TRBV6-5 and TRBJ2-7; the D gene is possibly TRBD2 (6 bases). V was shortened by 10 bases and J by 5 bases, with 12 bases between the two germline ends. The CDR3 is 11 amino acids. Germline V gene data show CDR1 as MNHEY and CDR2 as SVGAGI. For the CDR3, the DNA is TGTGCCACCCACACTAGCCACGAGCAGTACTTC. It specifies CATHTSHEQYF.

This clone has a single count. V usage is TRBV7-2 and J usage is TRBJ2-2; D ambiguous. The V end was cut by 5 bases, the J end by 8 bases, with 12 bases between. The CDR3 has 13 residues. CDR1 and CDR2 from the germline V gene are SGHTA and FQGNSA. CDR3 sequence: CASSPGFPGELFF. The CDR3 nucleotides read TGTGCCAGCAGCCCAGGCTTCCCAGGGGAGCTGTTTTTT.

The chain has TRBV25-1 and TRBJ2-7; possible D gene TRBD2, 5 bases. The CDR3 sequence is 17 residues long. The V gene lost 3 bases and the J gene lost 5 bases, with 23 bases spanning the gap. The germline V gene has CDR1 MGHDK and CDR2 SYGVNS. The CDR3 spells CASSDSAGRGRMNEQYF. CDR3 nucleotide sequence: TGTGCCAGCAGTGATTCTGCCGGACGGGGTAGGATGAACGAGCAGTACTTC.

The genes are TRBV9 and TRBJ1-1; 9 nucleotides align to TRBD1. Germline V gene data show CDR1 as SGDLS and CDR2 as YYNGEE. The J segment lost 0 bases and the V segment lost 3 bases, leaving 3 bases of the junction unmatched. The CDR3 spans 15 residues. The CDR3 nucleotides read TGTGCCAGCAGCGCCGGGACAGGGTTGAACACTGAAGCTTTCTTT. Residues: CASSAGTGLNTEAFF.

The chain is built from TRBV7-9 and TRBJ2-1; the match to TRBD2 covers 9 bases. V dropped 1 base and J dropped 2; count of bases not matched to a gene: 0. The CDR3 is 15 amino acids. Germline assignment: CDR1 SEHNR and CDR2 FQNEAQ (reference sequence). CDR3 region: CASSLGGGAYNEQFF. DNA for the CDR3: TGTGCCAGCAGCTTAGGCGGGGGGGCCTACAATGAGCAGTTCTTC.

This sequence joins TRBV5-1 and TRBJ1-1; D is ambiguous. Trimming shortened V by 1 base and J by 5 bases, and 6 bases separated the two germline ends. Looked up from germline, CDR1 is SGHRS and CDR2 is YFSETQ. The CDR3 consists of 12 residues. The chain's CDR3 is CASSLTRTEAFF. The DNA for the CDR3 is TGCGCCAGCAGCTTGACCAGAACTGAAGCTTTCTTT.

As to this clone: The same CDR3 arises from other DNA sequences in this sample as well. The chain has TRBV19 and TRBJ1-1; a weak D match, TRBD1 (6 bases). Germline CDR1 LNHDA, CDR2 SQIVND (reference sequence). Trimming took off 3 bases at V and 1 base at J, with 6 bases between the two ends. CDR3 length equals 13 residues. CDR3 amino acids: CASSIRGNTEAFF. Here the CDR3 DNA reads TGTGCCAGTAGTATCAGGGGGAACACTGAAGCTTTCTTT.

CDR3 DNA: TGTGCAAGTCGCTTATTAGGGGAGGGAGAGACCCAGTACTTC. Residues: CASRLLGEGETQYF. The chain joins TRBV12-2 to TRBJ2-5; the table's D call TRBD2 went unverified against the DNA. TRBV12-2 is a pseudogene locus. The CDR3 spans 14 residues.

The chain combines TRBV2 with TRBJ1-2; 7 bases match TRBD1. Germline lookup yields CDR1 SNHLY and CDR2 FYNNEI. This CDR3 has 14 amino acids. The V and J ends lost 5 bases and 2 bases, in that order; junction bases with no gene match: 5. CDR3 sequence reads: CASSLTGKNYGYTF. In nucleotides, the CDR3 is TGTGCCAGCAGTCTGACAGGGAAGAACTATGGCTACACCTTC.

This clone has just one count. The rearrangement uses TRBV11-2 and TRBJ2-5; 14 bases match TRBD2. CDR1 and CDR2 (germline): SGHAT, FQNNGV. The junction had 12 bases not matched to a gene; V was cut back by 4 bases and J by 5 bases. The CDR3 is 18 residues long. This chain's CDR3 is CASSSPGLAGGWGETQYF. CDR3 DNA sequence: TGTGCCAGCAGCTCCCCCGGACTAGCGGGGGGCTGGGGGGAGACCCAGTACTTC.

The table lists this clone with a few counts. The rearrangement joins TRBV5-5 to TRBJ2-3, with D possibly matching TRBD2 (5 bases). V was cut by 7 bases and J by 2 bases, with 11 bases left in between. CDR3 length equals 13 residues. The germline gives CDR1 SGHKS, CDR2 YYEKEE (reference sequence). The CDR3 sequence: CASGLGSTDTQYF. The CDR3 DNA reads TGTGCCAGCGGACTCGGTTCCACAGATACGCAGTATTTT.

This clone was seen just once. CDR3 region: CASSRDRDTEAFF. The CDR3 DNA follows: TGTGCCAGCAGTCGTGACAGGGACACTGAAGCTTTCTTT. V usage is TRBV2 and J usage is TRBJ1-1, with 7 bases aligning to TRBD1. V was clipped by 5 bases and J by 3 bases; unmatched bases: 3. This CDR3 contains 13 residues. Germline V gene lookup returns CDR1 SNHLY and CDR2 FYNNEI.

The chain links TRBV4-1 to TRBJ1-5; D not certain. Trimming removed 0 bases at V and 4 bases at J, with 7 bases between. Germline V gives CDR1 MGHRA, CDR2 YSYEKL. The CDR3 runs 14 residues. In nucleotides, the CDR3 is TGCGCCAGCAGCCAAGATTCCGCGAATCAGCCCCAGCATTTT. Translation gives CASSQDSANQPQHF.

This sequence joins TRBV6-5 and TRBJ1-2, with D possibly matching TRBD1 (6 bases). Germline V gene lookup returns CDR1 MNHEY and CDR2 SVGAGI. The CDR3 consists of 12 residues. Between the trimmed V and J ends, which lost 7 bases and 8 bases, there was a span of 14 bases. The chain's CDR3 is CASKRQGLGYTF. The CDR3 DNA reads TGTGCCAGCAAGCGTCAGGGGCTGGGCTACACCTTC.

The chain recombines TRBV6-2 or TRBV6-3 with TRBJ2-7, with 9 bases matching TRBD2. Germline V gives CDR1 MNHEY, CDR2 SVGEGT. V shed 2 bases, J shed 3 bases, and the junction held 11 bases outside the gene matches. The CDR3 is made up of 17 amino acids. The CDR3 region is CASSYARVAGGLYEQYF. Written as DNA, the CDR3 is TGTGCCAGCAGTTACGCTCGAGTCGCGGGGGGGCTCTACGAGCAGTACTTC.

The V call is TRBV6-1, the J call TRBJ1-2; TRBD1 matches at 8 bases. This CDR3 spans 17 amino acids. Looked up from germline, CDR1 is MNHNS and CDR2 is SASEGT. Unmatched junction bases numbered 14, after V lost 4 bases and J lost 4 bases. The CDR3 is CASSVVAGGAGFYGYTF. The CDR3 DNA follows: TGTGCCAGCAGTGTAGTGGCAGGGGGCGCAGGTTTCTATGGCTACACCTTC.

This clone was detected a few times. In DNA form, the CDR3 reads TGTGCCAGCAGCGTAGACGGGGGGACCGGGGAGCTGTTTTTT. As protein: CASSVDGGTGELFF. V and J are TRBV9 and TRBJ2-2; 7 bases are shared with TRBD2. The CDR3 length is 14 residues. Germline V gene data show CDR1 as SGDLS and CDR2 as YYNGEE. J gave up 5 bases and V 0 bases, and 1 base lay outside the gene matches.

V and J are TRBV25-1 and TRBJ2-3, with no clear D. With 3 bases removed from V and 1 base from J, the gap between germline ends came to 8 bases. The CDR3 consists of 14 residues. The germline V gene has CDR1 MGHDK and CDR2 SYGVNS. The CDR3 spells CASSDWSGTDTQYF. CDR3 coding DNA: TGTGCCAGCAGTGATTGGTCAGGCACAGATACGCAGTATTTT.

As DNA, the CDR3 is TGTGCCAGCACTCTGGGCCCCCTTAATAACACCTTC. Its translation is CASTLGPLNNTF. This chain links TRBV12-3 or TRBV12-4 with TRBJ1-2; no reliable D call. CDR3 length: 12 residues. V shed 7 bases and J shed 12 bases, with 18 bases lying between them.

This clone was recorded at least ten times. The chain carries TRBV6-6 and TRBJ1-2, with 7 nucleotides matching TRBD1. The CDR3 has 12 residues. J was trimmed by 6 bases and V by 9 bases; bases with no gene match: 7. Germline V gene data show CDR1 as MNHNY and CDR2 as SVGAGI (reference sequence). The CDR3 spells CASLYRGDGYTF. CDR3 DNA: TGTGCCAGTTTATACAGGGGAGATGGCTACACCTTC.

The chain joins TRBV18 to TRBJ1-2; D ambiguous. The CDR3 sequence is 14 residues long. The germline V gene encodes CDR1 KGHSH and CDR2 LQKENI. V lost 0 bases and J lost 1, with 6 bases in between. DNA for the CDR3: TGTGCCAGCTCACCACCGGCCAGTAACTATGGCTACACCTTC. It is translated as CASSPPASNYGYTF.

V usage is TRBV18 and J usage is TRBJ2-1; TRBD1 aligns across 7 bases. This CDR3 contains 14 residues. Trimming cost V 3 bases and J 3 bases; bases outside gene matches: 2. CDR1 and CDR2 (germline): KGHSH, LQKENI. CDR3 DNA sequence: TGTGCCAGCTCACCCGACAGGGTCTACAATGAGCAGTTCTTC. It encodes CASSPDRVYNEQFF.

The J gene is TRBJ1-6, the V gene TRBV9, with TRBD1 matching over 8 bases. The CDR3 contains 15 residues. The germline gives CDR1 SGDLS, CDR2 YYNGEE. Unmatched junction bases numbered 7, after V lost 0 bases and J lost 11 bases. The CDR3 spells CASSVGGQGRTPLHF. In DNA form, the CDR3 reads TGTGCCAGCAGCGTAGGTGGACAGGGTAGAACACCCCTCCACTTT.

The V call is TRBV5-5, the J call TRBJ2-5; 8 bases align to TRBD1. The CDR3 runs 15 residues. The V and J ends lost 5 bases and 5 bases, in that order; junction bases with no gene match: 11. The germline gives CDR1 SGHKS, CDR2 YYEKEE (reference sequence). Here the CDR3 DNA reads TGTGCCAGCAGGTTCACCCCGACAGGGGCTGAGACCCAGTACTTC. Translated, it gives CASRFTPTGAETQYF.

The CDR3 DNA is TGCGCCAGCAGCCTATCGGGACTAGCGGGGGGCGGGTTGACAGATACGCAGTATTTT. Residues: CASSLSGLAGGGLTDTQYF. The chain uses TRBV5-1 and TRBJ2-3, with 15 bases identical to TRBD2. This CDR3 is 19 amino acids long. The trim removed 4 bases at V and 3 bases at J, leaving 12 bases unmatched. In germline, CDR1 is SGHRS, CDR2 YFSETQ.

The gene calls are TRBV6-5 and TRBJ2-7, with 8 nucleotides matching TRBD2. V dropped 8 bases and J dropped 4; count of bases not matched to a gene: 13. The germline V gene has CDR1 MNHEY and CDR2 SVGAGI. CDR3 length: 15 residues. CDR3 DNA: TGTGCCAGCTTTAACCGGGGGGGCTCGACATACGAGCAGTACTTC. This sequence encodes CASFNRGGSTYEQYF.